This TCR beta chain was sequenced in a study of blood T cell repertoires in COVID-19. Study as a whole: Nucleic acid was either cDNA or gDNA, and it came from T cells, B-cell-depleted T cells, or PBMCs.

Germline CDR1 is MDHEN and CDR2 is SYDVKM. The CDR3 totals 15 residues. Trimming removed 5 bases from V and 7 bases from J, with 15 bases in between. The data were produced by immunoSEQ multiplex PCR, yet TCRdb's version contains in-frame clones alone and is incomplete. The sample yields roughly 100,000 clones, around 81% seen once. Material for sequencing was peripheral blood. The sequence was obtained from a man older than 75 with acute or convalescent COVID-19. The J gene is TRBJ1-6, the V gene TRBV28; possible D gene TRBD1, 6 bases. CDR3 sequence reads: CASSTTTGLNSPLHF. Here the CDR3 DNA reads TGTGCCAGCAGTACCACGACAGGCCTGAATTCACCCCTCCACTTT.